This entry lists 5 T cell receptor beta chains sequenced from one sample in a study of blood T cell repertoires in COVID-19. Measured with immunoSEQ multiplex PCR; TCRdb has only the in-frame clones, and not every one. Among 55,000 to 85,000 clones listed, roughly 91% were seen once. The sequencing sample was made of peripheral blood. These receptors were taken from a woman between 18 and 30 years old with acute or convalescent COVID-19.

The rearrangement links TRBV5-5 to TRBJ2-2; D unresolved. The CDR3 covers 15 residues. From germline, CDR1 is SGHKS and CDR2 YYEKEE (reference sequence). With 1 base removed from V and 4 bases from J, the gap between germline ends came to 11 bases. CDR3 sequence (DNA): TGTGCCAGCAGCTTGTTTCTAGTCCTCACCGGGGAGCTGTTTTTT. It yields the protein CASSLFLVLTGELFF.

The chain is built from TRBV20-1 and TRBJ1-1; no definite D call. The CDR3 extends over 11 amino acids. The germline CDR1 and CDR2 sequences are DFQATT and SNEGSKA (reference sequence). Written as DNA, the CDR3 is TGCAGCGGAGTTCTGAACACTGAAGCTTTCTTT. Its protein is CSGVLNTEAFF.

Relative to its sample, this clone is medium-sized. The chain uses TRBV29-1 and TRBJ2-1; 10 nucleotides line up with TRBD2. CDR1 SQVTM and CDR2 ANQGSEA come from the germline V gene. This CDR3 is 14 amino acids long. J was trimmed by 2 bases and V by 8 bases; bases with no gene match: 6. CDR3 loop: CSSSGGTTYNEQFF. For the CDR3, the DNA is TGCAGCTCTAGCGGGGGAACCACCTACAATGAGCAGTTCTTC.

The V and J genes are TRBV6-6 and TRBJ1-1, with 7 bases lining up with TRBD1. The J segment lost 4 bases and the V segment lost 0 bases, leaving 5 bases of the junction unmatched. Germline V gene sequence: CDR1 MNHNY, CDR2 SVGAGI (reference sequence). The CDR3 loop spans 15 amino acids. This CDR3 reads CASSYSVQGSTEAFF. Here the CDR3 DNA reads TGTGCCAGCAGTTACTCGGTACAGGGGAGCACTGAAGCTTTCTTT.

This sequence joins TRBV6-6 and TRBJ1-2, with 9 nucleotides matching TRBD1. V shed 5 bases, J shed 2 bases, and the junction held 9 bases outside the gene matches. The CDR3 is made up of 16 amino acids. The germline V gene encodes CDR1 MNHNY and CDR2 SVGAGI (reference sequence). CDR3 residues: CASSKSRDRENYGYTF. CDR3 bases: TGTGCCAGCAGTAAATCCCGGGACAGGGAAAACTATGGCTACACCTTC.